This T cell receptor (beta chain) was retrieved from a study of blood T cell repertoires in COVID-19. TCRdb keeps only in-frame clones here, not all; method: immunoSEQ multiplex PCR. The sample records around 310,000 clones, approximately 90% being singletons. Unmatched junction bases numbered 3, after V lost 6 bases and J lost 5 bases. The germline gives CDR1 SQVTM, CDR2 ANQGSEA. The CDR3 is 13 residues long. The TCR originated in a woman aged 25 to 39 with COVID-19, enrolled during active disease. The V call is TRBV29-1, the J call TRBJ2-2; TRBD1 agrees at 10 bases. Sequenced sample: peripheral blood. The CDR3 nucleotides are TGCAGCGTGGGACAGGGGTATACCGGGGAGCTGTTTTTT. Translating gives CSVGQGYTGELFF.